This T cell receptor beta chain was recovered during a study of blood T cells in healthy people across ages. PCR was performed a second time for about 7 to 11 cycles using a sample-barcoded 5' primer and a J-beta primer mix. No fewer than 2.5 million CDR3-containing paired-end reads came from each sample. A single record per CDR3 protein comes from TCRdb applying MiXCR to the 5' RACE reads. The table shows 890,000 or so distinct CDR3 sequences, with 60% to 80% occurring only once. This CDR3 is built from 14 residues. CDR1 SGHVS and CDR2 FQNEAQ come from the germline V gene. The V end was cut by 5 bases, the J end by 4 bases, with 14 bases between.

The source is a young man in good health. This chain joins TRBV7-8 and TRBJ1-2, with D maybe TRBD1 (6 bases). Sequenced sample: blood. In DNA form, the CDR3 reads TGTGCCAGCAGCATGGACAGTCGAACCTATGGCTACACCTTC. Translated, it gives CASSMDSRTYGYTF. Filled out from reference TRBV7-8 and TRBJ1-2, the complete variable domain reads GAGVSQSPRYKVAKRGQDVALRCDPISGHVSLFWYQQALGQGPEFLTYFQNEAQLDKSGLPSDRFFAERPEGSVSTLKIQRTQQEDSAVYLCASSMDSRTYGYTFGSGTRLTVV.